The T cell receptor (beta chain) under discussion was sequenced for a study of OX40 agonist ivuxolimab in advanced cancers. For the study at large: The patients got ivuxolimab, which is an agonistic anti-OX40 (CD134) antibody. In this trial design, patients received ivuxolimab intravenously at 0.01 to 10 mg/kg every 2 weeks. Allowance was made for prior anti-PD-1, anti-PD-L1 or anti-CTLA-4 therapy, and approximately 40% had some.

As regards this clone: What it recognizes is unknown.

The CDR3 consists of 13 residues. Per germline, CDR1 MNHNS and CDR2 SASEGT. Trimming left V 3 bases short and J 6 bases short, with 8 bases between. Repertoires were generated with immunoSEQ multiplex PCR, while TCRdb's copy carries only in-frame clones and drops some. The table records 40,000 to 45,000 clones, 82% of them present only once. Study results and limitations: Relatively little clonal expansion, among the lowest observed, appeared in partial responders at 0.1-3.0 mg/kg.

The TCR comes from an adult with an advanced solid tumor such as melanoma, head and neck, liver or kidney cancer. This chain connects TRBV6-1 to TRBJ2-2, with D hard to call. Material: CD4+ or CD8+ T cells sorted from blood, obtained in a trial of the OX40 agonist ivuxolimab. This CDR3 is CASSDFGSGELFF. The CDR3 DNA sequence: TGTGCCAGCAGTGATTTCGGGTCCGGGGAGCTGTTTTTT.